This is a list of T cell receptor beta chains from one sample in a study of T-cell reconstitution after alpha-beta-depleted transplantation in children. TCRdb used MiXCR to reprocess the PCR reads, holding one entry per CDR3 protein. The table has about 980,000 distinct CDR3 sequences, around 30% seen once. This specimen was PBMCs, mostly from graft donor cells, taken 360 days after TCRalphabeta/CD19-depleted stem cell transplant. The receptors come from a boy in the first two years of life who had a stem cell transplant for SCID, so the T cells may come from the graft donor. CDR3s include the opening cysteine and the closing phenylalanine or tryptophan. The order of the fields is V gene, clone size, J gene, D gene, CDR3 protein, CDR3 DNA. A D gene is named only where the DNA matches it firmly. Some rows mark clone size as missing; the rest say once, few, many or name a class of expanded clone.

TRBV12-3/TRBV12-4	.	TRBJ1-2	.	CASSLMPVDGYTF	TGTGCCAGCAGTTTGATGCCTGTGGATGGCTACACCTTC
TRBV28	few	TRBJ2-3	.	CASSPQRTSTDTQYF	TGTGCCAGCAGTCCTCAGCGGACGAGCACAGATACGCAGTATTTT
TRBV4-1	.	TRBJ1-5	.	CASRLDSRVGDQPQHF	TGCGCCAGCAGACTCGACTCTAGGGTGGGGGATCAGCCCCAGCATTTT
TRBV5-5	.	TRBJ1-2	TRBD1	CASSSPTGGYGYTF	TGTGCCAGCAGCTCACCCACAGGGGGCTATGGCTACACCTTC
TRBV10-3	.	TRBJ1-1	.	CAISDQGRTEAFF	TGTGCCATCAGTGATCAGGGTCGGACTGAAGCTTTCTTT
TRBV28	few	TRBJ2-7	.	CASSSSGDEQYF	TGTGCCAGCAGTTCCTCGGGGGACGAGCAGTACTTC
TRBV4-2	few	TRBJ2-1	.	CASSQALANEQFF	TGTGCCAGCAGCCAAGCTCTAGCCAATGAGCAGTTCTTC
TRBV28	.	TRBJ1-1	.	CASISGGNTEAFF	TGTGCCAGCATAAGTGGGGGGAACACTGAAGCTTTCTTT
TRBV5-1	many	TRBJ1-2	.	CASRIGGSKDYGYTF	TGCGCCAGCAGAATTGGAGGAAGTAAGGACTATGGCTACACCTTC
TRBV12-3/TRBV12-4	.	TRBJ2-5	TRBD2	CASSFGAGLRKETQYF	TGTGCCAGCAGTTTTGGAGCGGGACTGCGTAAAGAGACCCAGTACTTC
TRBV20-1	.	TRBJ2-1	TRBD2	CCASPGKLAGEYEQFF	TGCTGTGCTAGCCCCGGGAAACTAGCGGGGGAATATGAGCAGTTCTTC